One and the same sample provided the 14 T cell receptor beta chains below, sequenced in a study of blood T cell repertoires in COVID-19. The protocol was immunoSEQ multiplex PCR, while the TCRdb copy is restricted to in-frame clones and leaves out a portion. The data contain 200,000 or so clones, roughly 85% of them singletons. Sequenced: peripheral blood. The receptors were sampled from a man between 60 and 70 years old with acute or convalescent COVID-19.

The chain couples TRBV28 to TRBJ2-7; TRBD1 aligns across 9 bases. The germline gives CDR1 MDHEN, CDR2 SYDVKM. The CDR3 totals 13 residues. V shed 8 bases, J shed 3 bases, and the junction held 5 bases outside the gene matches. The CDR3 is CASSQGALYEQYF. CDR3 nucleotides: TGTGCCAGCTCACAGGGGGCGCTCTACGAGCAGTACTTC. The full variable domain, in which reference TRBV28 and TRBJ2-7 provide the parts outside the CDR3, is DVKVTQSSRYLVKRTGEKVFLECVQDMDHENMFWYRQDPGLGLRLIYFSYDVKMKEKGDIPEGYSVSREKKERFSLILESASTNQTSMYLCASSQGALYEQYFGPGTRLTVT.

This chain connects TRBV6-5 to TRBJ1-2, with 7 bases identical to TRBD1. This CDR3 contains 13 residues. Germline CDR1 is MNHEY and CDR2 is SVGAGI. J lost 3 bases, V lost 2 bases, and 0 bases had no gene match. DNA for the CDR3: TGTGCCAGCAGTTACAGGGGGCACTATGGCTACACCTTC. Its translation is CASSYRGHYGYTF.

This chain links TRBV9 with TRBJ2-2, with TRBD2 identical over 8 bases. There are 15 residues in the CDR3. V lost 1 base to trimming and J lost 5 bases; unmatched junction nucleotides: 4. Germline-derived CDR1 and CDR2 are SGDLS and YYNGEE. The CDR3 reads CASSVRREDTGELFF. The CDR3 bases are TGTGCCAGCAGCGTACGGCGGGAGGATACCGGGGAGCTGTTTTTT.

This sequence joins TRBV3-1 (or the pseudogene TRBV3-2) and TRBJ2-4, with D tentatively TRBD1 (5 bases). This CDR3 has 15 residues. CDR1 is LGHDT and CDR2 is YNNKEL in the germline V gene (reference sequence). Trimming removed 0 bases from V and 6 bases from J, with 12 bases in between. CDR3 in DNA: TGTGCCAGCAGCCAAGATCTGGGGCTACTAAACATTCAGTACTTC. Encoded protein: CASSQDLGLLNIQYF.

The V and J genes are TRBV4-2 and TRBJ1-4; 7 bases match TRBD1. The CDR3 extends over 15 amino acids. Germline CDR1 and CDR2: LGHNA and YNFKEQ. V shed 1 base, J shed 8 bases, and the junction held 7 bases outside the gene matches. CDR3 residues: CASSQGDRDLEKLFF. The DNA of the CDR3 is TGTGCCAGCAGCCAAGGAGACAGGGATCTCGAAAAACTGTTTTTT.

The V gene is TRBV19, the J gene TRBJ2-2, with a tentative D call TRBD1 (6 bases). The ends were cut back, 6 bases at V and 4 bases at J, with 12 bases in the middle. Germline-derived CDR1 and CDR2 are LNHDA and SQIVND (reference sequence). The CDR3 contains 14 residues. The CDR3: CASRTTGPTGELFF. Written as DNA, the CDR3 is TGTGCCAGTAGGACGACAGGACCCACCGGGGAGCTGTTTTTT.

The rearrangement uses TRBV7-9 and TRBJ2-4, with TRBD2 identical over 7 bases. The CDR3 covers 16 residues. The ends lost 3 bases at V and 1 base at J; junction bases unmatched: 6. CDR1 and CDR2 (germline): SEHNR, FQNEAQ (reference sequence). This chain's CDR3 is CASSFGAGDAKNIQYF. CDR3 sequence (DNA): TGTGCCAGCAGCTTCGGTGCGGGAGATGCCAAAAACATTCAGTACTTC.

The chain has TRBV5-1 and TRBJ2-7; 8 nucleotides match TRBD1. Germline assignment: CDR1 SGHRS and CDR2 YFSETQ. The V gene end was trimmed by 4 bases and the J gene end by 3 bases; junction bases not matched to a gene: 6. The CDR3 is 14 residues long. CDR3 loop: CASSGAGQGYEQYF. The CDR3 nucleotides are TGCGCCAGCAGCGGGGCAGGACAGGGCTACGAGCAGTACTTC.

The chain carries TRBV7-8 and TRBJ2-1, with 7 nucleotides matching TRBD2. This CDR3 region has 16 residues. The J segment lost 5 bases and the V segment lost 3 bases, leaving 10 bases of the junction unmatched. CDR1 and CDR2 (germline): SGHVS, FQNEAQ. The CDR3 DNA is TGTGCCAGCAGCTTCCAGAGCGGGATTCATAACAATGAGCAGTTCTTC. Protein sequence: CASSFQSGIHNNEQFF.

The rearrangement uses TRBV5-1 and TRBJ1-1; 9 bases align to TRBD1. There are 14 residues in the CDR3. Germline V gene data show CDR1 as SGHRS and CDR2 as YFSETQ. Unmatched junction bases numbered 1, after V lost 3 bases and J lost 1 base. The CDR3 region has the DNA TGCGCCAGCAGCTGGGGACAGGGGAACACTGAAGCTTTCTTT. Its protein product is CASSWGQGNTEAFF.

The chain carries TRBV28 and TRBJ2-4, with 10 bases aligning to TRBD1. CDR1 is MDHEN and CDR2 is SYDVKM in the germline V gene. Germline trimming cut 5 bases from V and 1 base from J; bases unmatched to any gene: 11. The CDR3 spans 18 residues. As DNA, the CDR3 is TGTGCCAGCAGTCTTCGACAGGGGGCAGAGGGTGCCAAAAACATTCAGTACTTC. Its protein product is CASSLRQGAEGAKNIQYF.

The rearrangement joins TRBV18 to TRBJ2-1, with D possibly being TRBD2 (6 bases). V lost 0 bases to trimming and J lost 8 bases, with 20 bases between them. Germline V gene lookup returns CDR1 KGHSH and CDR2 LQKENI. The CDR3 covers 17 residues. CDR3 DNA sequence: TGTGCCAGCTCACCACCGGGGAGGCGTATGGGCGACGATGAGCAGTTCTTC. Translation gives CASSPPGRRMGDDEQFF.

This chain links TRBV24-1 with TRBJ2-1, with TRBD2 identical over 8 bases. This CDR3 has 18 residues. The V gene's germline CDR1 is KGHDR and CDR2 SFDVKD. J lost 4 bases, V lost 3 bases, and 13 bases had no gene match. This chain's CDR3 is CATSDAAPGTRVYNEQFF. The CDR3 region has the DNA TGTGCCACCAGTGATGCAGCCCCCGGGACTAGGGTATACAATGAGCAGTTCTTC.

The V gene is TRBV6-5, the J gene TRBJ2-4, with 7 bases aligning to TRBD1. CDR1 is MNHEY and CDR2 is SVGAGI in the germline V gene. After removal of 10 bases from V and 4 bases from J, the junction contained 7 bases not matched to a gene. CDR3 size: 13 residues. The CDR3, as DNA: TGTGCCACTGGAGGCAGGGGGAAAAACATTCAGTACTTC. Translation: CATGGRGKNIQYF.